This passage covers 27 T cell receptor beta chains from one sample sequenced in a study of blood T cell repertoires in COVID-19. Generated by immunoSEQ multiplex PCR, the TCRdb table keeps only in-frame clones and is missing some. The sample yields under 250,000 clones, 86% seen once. Sample: peripheral blood. These receptors all stem from a woman between 55 and 75 years old who had recovered from COVID-19.

The chain combines TRBV28 with TRBJ1-2; 8 bases align to TRBD1. The CDR3 totals 13 residues. With 7 bases clipped from V and 8 bases from J, the junction kept 9 bases outside the gene matches. From germline, CDR1 is MDHEN and CDR2 SYDVKM. The CDR3 sequence is CASTGGGFEGYTF. The CDR3 DNA reads TGTGCCAGCACAGGGGGCGGCTTCGAAGGCTACACCTTC.

V usage is TRBV7-2 and J usage is TRBJ1-4, with D possibly TRBD1 on 5 matching bases. Between the trimmed V and J ends, which lost 3 bases and 3 bases, there was a span of 11 bases. Looked up from germline, CDR1 is SGHTA and CDR2 is FQGNSA. This CDR3 has 15 amino acids. The CDR3 bases are TGTGCCAGCAGCTTCCAGGGTCGGCCTAATGAAAAACTGTTTTTT. Protein product: CASSFQGRPNEKLFF. The whole variable domain, remainder taken from reference TRBV7-2 and TRBJ1-4, is GAGVSQSPSNKVTEKGKDVELRCDPISGHTALYWYRQSLGQGLEFLIYFQGNSAPDKSGLPSDRFSAERTGGSVSTLTIQRTQQEDSAVYLCASSFQGRPNEKLFFGSGTQLSVL.

This chain links TRBV5-4 with TRBJ2-7; 8 nucleotides match TRBD2. Per germline, CDR1 SGHNT and CDR2 YYREEE (reference sequence). With 7 bases clipped from V and 6 bases from J, the junction kept 12 bases outside the gene matches. This CDR3 contains 14 residues. The CDR3 nucleotides are TGTGCCAGCGCGGACGGGGGGGCCCCCCGCGAGCAGTACTTC. It yields the protein CASADGGAPREQYF.

A single count supports this clone. The chain carries TRBV19 and TRBJ1-1, with D maybe TRBD1 (6 bases). This CDR3 is 14 amino acids long. The germline V and J ends were trimmed by 6 bases and 7 bases, with 18 bases remaining between them. Germline V CDR1 and CDR2: LNHDA, SQIVND (reference sequence). In nucleotides, the CDR3 is TGTGCCAGTAGACCCCCCGGGGCAGGGGTTGAAGCTTTCTTT. Translated: CASRPPGAGVEAFF.

The V call is TRBV11-3, the J call TRBJ2-1, with 7 bases identical to TRBD2. The CDR3 has 16 residues. Germline trimming cut 5 bases from V and 5 bases from J; bases unmatched to any gene: 12. Germline loops: CDR1 SGHNT, CDR2 YENEEA. The CDR3 DNA sequence: TGTGCCAGCAGCGAGCCCTCTAGCGGCTCGGACAATGAGCAGTTCTTC. Encoded protein: CASSEPSSGSDNEQFF.

This clone was seen ten or more times. The J gene is TRBJ1-2, the V gene TRBV2; 9 nucleotides match TRBD1. The CDR3 sequence is 12 residues long. Looked up from germline, CDR1 is SNHLY and CDR2 is FYNNEI. Trimming cost V 6 bases and J 8 bases; bases outside gene matches: 4. In nucleotides, the CDR3 is TGTGCCAGCAGGAGGACAGGGGACGGCTACACCTTC. Amino acids: CASRRTGDGYTF.

The V gene is TRBV7-2, the J gene TRBJ2-5; D unclear. The germline V gene has CDR1 SGHTA and CDR2 FQGNSA. V lost 5 bases to trimming and J lost 1 base, with 11 bases between them. The CDR3 spans 14 residues. The CDR3 sequence is CASSGQRLQETQYF. DNA for the CDR3: TGTGCCAGCAGCGGTCAGAGACTCCAAGAGACCCAGTACTTC.

The CDR3 DNA sequence: TGTGCCAGCTCACCACCGGTGACAGGGTCCGGAAACACCATATATTTT. It specifies CASSPPVTGSGNTIYF. The chain carries TRBV18 and TRBJ1-3, with 7 bases identical to TRBD1. The V gene's germline CDR1 is KGHSH and CDR2 LQKENI. The CDR3 is made up of 16 amino acids. The V gene end was trimmed by 0 bases and the J gene end by 4 bases; junction bases not matched to a gene: 6.

The rearrangement links TRBV6-2 or TRBV6-3 to TRBJ2-1, with D perhaps matching TRBD1 (6 bases). There are 17 residues in the CDR3. V lost 2 bases, J lost 0 bases, and 14 bases lay in between. Germline CDR1 MNHEY, CDR2 SVGEGT. In DNA form, the CDR3 reads TGTGCCAGCAGTTACGCAAGAGGGGGAAGCTCCTACAATGAGCAGTTCTTC. Its protein product is CASSYARGGSSYNEQFF.

This clone showed up many times. This sequence joins TRBV7-9 and TRBJ1-2, with D possibly TRBD1 on 5 matching bases. CDR3 size: 14 residues. V was pared by 5 bases and J by 4 bases, with 14 bases between. In germline, CDR1 is SEHNR, CDR2 FQNEAQ (reference sequence). CDR3 region: CASSPGGGSYGYTF. The CDR3 region has the DNA TGTGCCAGCAGCCCCGGGGGAGGATCCTATGGCTACACCTTC. The whole variable domain, remainder taken from reference TRBV7-9 and TRBJ1-2, is DTGVSQNPRHKITKRGQNVTFRCDPISEHNRLYWYRQTLGQGPEFLTYFQNEAQLEKSRLLSDRFSAERPKGSFSTLEIQRTEQGDSAMYLCASSPGGGSYGYTFGSGTRLTVV.

A single count supports this clone. The gene calls are TRBV7-2 and TRBJ2-7, with a weak D call TRBD2 (6 bases). Trimming pared 4 bases from V and 3 bases from J, leaving 10 bases between. This CDR3 has 13 residues. Per germline, CDR1 SGHTA and CDR2 FQGNSA. The CDR3 bases are TGTGCCAGCAGCTCGGGACTTCACTACGAGCAGTACTTC. Translation gives CASSSGLHYEQYF.

The chain carries TRBV18 and TRBJ2-3; 9 nucleotides line up with TRBD1. The CDR3 spans 15 residues. After removal of 2 bases from V and 7 bases from J, the junction contained 7 bases not matched to a gene. Germline V gene data show CDR1 as KGHSH and CDR2 as LQKENI. The DNA of the CDR3 is TGTGCCAGCTCACCAGCGGGACAGGGTAGCCATACGCAGTATTTT. Encoded protein: CASSPAGQGSHTQYF.

This sequence joins TRBV6-5 and TRBJ2-7; TRBD1 agrees at 7 bases. The V gene end was trimmed by 7 bases and the J gene end by 3 bases; junction bases not matched to a gene: 9. Per the germline V gene, CDR1 is MNHEY and CDR2 is SVGAGI. The CDR3 totals 14 residues. The CDR3 DNA reads as TGTGCCAGCATCAATCGGGACAGAAACTACGAGCAGTACTTC. This gives the protein CASINRDRNYEQYF.

V is TRBV19 and J is TRBJ2-6, with D hard to call. This CDR3 has 15 amino acids. Trimming pared 5 bases from V and 0 bases from J, leaving 8 bases between. In germline, CDR1 is LNHDA, CDR2 SQIVND (reference sequence). The DNA of the CDR3 is TGTGCCAGTAGTTCGCGCACCTCTGGGGCCAACGTCCTGACTTTC. Amino acids: CASSSRTSGANVLTF.

This clone occurred a few times. The rearrangement uses TRBV10-3 and TRBJ2-3; D may be TRBD2 (6 bases). The CDR3 contains 14 residues. The V gene lost 7 bases and the J gene lost 1 base, with 12 bases spanning the gap. Looked up from germline, CDR1 is ENHRY and CDR2 is SYGVKD. The CDR3 is CAITEGGGTDTQYF. In DNA, the CDR3 is TGTGCCATCACCGAAGGCGGGGGCACAGATACGCAGTATTTT.

This clone was detected only once. This rearrangement joins TRBV6-4 to TRBJ2-7, with 12 bases matching TRBD2. The J segment lost 4 bases and the V segment lost 4 bases, leaving 2 bases of the junction unmatched. CDR1 is MRHNA and CDR2 is SNTAGT in the germline V gene. The CDR3 sequence is 14 residues long. The CDR3 DNA is TGTGCCAGCAGTGCACTAGCGGGGGGTTACGAGCAGTACTTC. Amino acids: CASSALAGGYEQYF.

In this sample, this clone turned up a few times. The rearrangement joins TRBV11-3 to TRBJ1-1; possibly TRBD1 for D (5 bases). Trimming cost V 4 bases and J 3 bases, with 6 bases left between them. Germline V CDR1 and CDR2: SGHNT, YENEEA. The CDR3 sequence is 12 residues long. The CDR3 sequence is CASSWGDTEAFF. DNA of the CDR3: TGTGCCAGCAGCTGGGGCGACACTGAAGCTTTCTTT. The entire variable domain, with the rest obtained from reference TRBV11-3 and TRBJ1-1, is as follows: EAGVVQSPRYKIIEKKQPVAFWCNPISGHNTLYWYLQNLGQGPELLIRYENEEAVDDSQLPKDRFSAERLKGVDSTLKIQPAELGDSAVYLCASSWGDTEAFFGQGTRLTVV.

The rearrangement joins TRBV12-5 to TRBJ1-4; D may be TRBD1 (6 bases). This CDR3 comprises 18 residues. V was clipped by 1 base and J by 0 bases, with 15 bases between them. Germline V gene sequence: CDR1 LGHNT, CDR2 FRNRAP. The CDR3 here is CASGLAQGTTATNEKLFF. CDR3 in DNA: TGTGCTAGTGGTTTGGCCCAAGGGACAACCGCAACTAATGAAAAACTGTTTTTT. Combining the CDR3 with reference TRBV12-5 and TRBJ1-4 gives the whole variable domain DARVTQTPRHKVTEMGQEVTMRCQPILGHNTVFWYRQTMMQGLELLAYFRNRAPLDDSGMPKDRFSAEMPDATLATLKIQPSEPRDSAVYFCASGLAQGTTATNEKLFFGSGTQLSVL.

The chain employs TRBV7-2 and TRBJ1-2, with TRBD1 identical over 8 bases. V gave up 10 bases and J gave up 4 bases; unmatched junction bases: 8. The CDR3 is 13 residues long. Germline V gives CDR1 SGHTA, CDR2 FQGNSA. The CDR3 DNA sequence: TGTGCCATCAACAGGGGGACAGGCTATGGCTACACCTTC. This codes for CAINRGTGYGYTF. Together with reference TRBV7-2 and TRBJ1-2, the CDR3 gives the full variable domain: GAGVSQSPSNKVTEKGKDVELRCDPISGHTALYWYRQSLGQGLEFLIYFQGNSAPDKSGLPSDRFSAERTGGSVSTLTIQRTQQEDSAVYLCAINRGTGYGYTFGSGTRLTVV.

The V call is TRBV2, the J call TRBJ1-1; 7 nucleotides line up with TRBD1. CDR1 SNHLY and CDR2 FYNNEI come from the germline V gene. The CDR3 is 14 amino acids. The J segment lost 4 bases and the V segment lost 5 bases, leaving 7 bases of the junction unmatched. This CDR3 is CASSLQGMSTEAFF. For the CDR3, the DNA is TGTGCCAGCAGTCTACAGGGGATGAGCACTGAAGCTTTCTTT.

The chain uses TRBV24-1 and TRBJ1-1, with 8 nucleotides matching TRBD1. After removal of 6 bases from V and 5 bases from J, the junction contained 19 bases not matched to a gene. Germline CDR1 is KGHDR and CDR2 is SFDVKD. CDR3 size: 18 residues. CDR3 sequence reads: CATSRPPRDRQGRTEAFF. The CDR3 bases are TGTGCCACCAGTAGGCCCCCCCGGGACAGGCAGGGAAGAACTGAAGCTTTCTTT.

The V gene is TRBV19, the J gene TRBJ1-6; 7 bases agree with TRBD1. CDR3 length: 16 residues. The germline CDR1 and CDR2 sequences are LNHDA and SQIVND (reference sequence). Unmatched junction bases numbered 13, after V lost 4 bases and J lost 10 bases. The CDR3 sequence is CASSSPPGQTLSPLHF. In nucleotides, the CDR3 is TGTGCCAGTAGTAGCCCCCCGGGACAGACTTTATCACCCCTCCACTTT. The variable domain in full, with the rest retrieved from reference TRBV19 and TRBJ1-6, is DGGITQSPKYLFRKEGQNVTLSCEQNLNHDAMYWYRQDPGQGLRLIYYSQIVNDFQKGDIAEGYSVSREKKESFPLTVTSAQKNPTAFYLCASSSPPGQTLSPLHFGNGTRLTVT.

The chain has TRBV7-3 and TRBJ2-3; TRBD1 is a possible D gene (6 bases). The CDR3 is made up of 15 amino acids. Trimming took 5 bases from V and 0 from J, leaving 12 bases between them. Germline lookup yields CDR1 SGHTA and CDR2 FQGTGA. The chain's CDR3 is CASSPQGASTDTQYF. CDR3 coding DNA: TGTGCCAGCAGCCCACAGGGCGCTAGCACAGATACGCAGTATTTT.

The chain is built from TRBV14 and TRBJ1-1; D not certain. Germline-derived CDR1 and CDR2 are SGHDN and FVKESK. The CDR3 has 15 residues. V was cut by 1 base and J by 4 bases, with 13 bases left in between. CDR3 sequence: CASSQARVWSTEAFF. CDR3 nucleotide sequence: TGTGCCAGCAGCCAAGCTCGGGTTTGGAGCACTGAAGCTTTCTTT.

CDR3 protein: CASNPFQTNTGELFF. The CDR3 DNA follows: TGTGCCAGCAACCCCTTTCAGACGAACACCGGGGAGCTGTTTTTT. The chain carries TRBV28 and TRBJ2-2; D uncertain. This CDR3 spans 15 amino acids. The V gene lost 7 bases and the J gene lost 0 bases, with 12 bases spanning the gap. Per germline, CDR1 MDHEN and CDR2 SYDVKM. Full variable domain (missing parts from reference TRBV28 and TRBJ2-2): DVKVTQSSRYLVKRTGEKVFLECVQDMDHENMFWYRQDPGLGLRLIYFSYDVKMKEKGDIPEGYSVSREKKERFSLILESASTNQTSMYLCASNPFQTNTGELFFGEGSRLTVL.

This clone was observed a single time. V gene TRBV27 combines with J gene TRBJ2-3; 7 nucleotides match TRBD2. The CDR3 sequence is 14 residues long. The germline gives CDR1 MNHEY, CDR2 SMNVEV (reference sequence). J lost 0 bases, V lost 6 bases, and 3 bases had no gene match. CDR3 sequence: CASSWGGSTDTQYF. The CDR3 nucleotides are TGTGCCAGCAGCTGGGGGGGGAGCACAGATACGCAGTATTTT.

This clone has just one count. V usage is TRBV4-1 and J usage is TRBJ2-7; TRBD2 might be the D (6 bases). V lost 0 bases, J lost 10 bases, and 13 bases lay in between. Germline V gene data show CDR1 as MGHRA and CDR2 as YSYEKL. The CDR3 length is 13 residues. CDR3 nucleotides: TGCGCCAGCAGCCAAGACCCCCACGGGAGTCAGTACTTC. Amino acids: CASSQDPHGSQYF.